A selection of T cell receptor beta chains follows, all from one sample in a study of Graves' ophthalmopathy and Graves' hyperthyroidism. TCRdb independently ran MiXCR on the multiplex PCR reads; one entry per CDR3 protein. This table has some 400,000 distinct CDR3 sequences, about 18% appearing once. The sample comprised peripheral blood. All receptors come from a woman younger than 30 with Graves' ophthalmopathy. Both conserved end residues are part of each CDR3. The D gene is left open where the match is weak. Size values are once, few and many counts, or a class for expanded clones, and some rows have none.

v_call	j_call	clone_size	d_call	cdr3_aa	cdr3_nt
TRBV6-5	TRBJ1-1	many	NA	CASSSRWSPVAFF	TGTGCCAGCAGTTCCCGCTGGTCCCCGGTTGCTTTCTTT
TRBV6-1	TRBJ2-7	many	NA	CASSVVSSSYEQYF	TGTGCCAGCAGTGTGGTCAGTTCCTCCTACGAGCAGTACTTC
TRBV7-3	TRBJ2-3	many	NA	CASSPGSILEDTQYF	TGTGCCAGCAGCCCGGGAAGTATCTTGGAAGATACGCAGTATTTT
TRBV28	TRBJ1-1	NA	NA	CATAESPEAFF	TGTGCCACCGCGGAGTCCCCTGAAGCTTTCTTT
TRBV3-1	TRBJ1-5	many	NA	CASSQDPGRNQPQHF	TGTGCCAGCAGCCAAGATCCGGGTCGTAATCAGCCCCAGCATTTT
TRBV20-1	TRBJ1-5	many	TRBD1	CSAKNDRGLGQPQHF	TGCAGTGCTAAAAACGACAGGGGGCTCGGTCAGCCCCAGCATTTT
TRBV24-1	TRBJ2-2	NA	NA	CATSVGTGELFF	TGTGCCACCAGTGTCGGGACCGGGGAGCTGTTTTTT
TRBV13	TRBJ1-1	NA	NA	CASSINAGATEAFF	TGTGCCAGCAGCATTAACGCTGGGGCCACTGAAGCTTTCTTT
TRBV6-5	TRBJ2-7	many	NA	CASSYISGSSYEQYF	TGTGCCAGCAGTTACATTAGCGGAAGCTCCTACGAGCAGTACTTC
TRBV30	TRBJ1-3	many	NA	CAHRPGGVGNTIYF	TGTGCCCATCGTCCCGGGGGAGTGGGAAACACCATATATTTT
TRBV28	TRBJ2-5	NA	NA	CASSPPRRTSQETQYF	TGTGCCAGCAGTCCCCCCCGTCGAACTAGCCAAGAGACCCAGTACTTC
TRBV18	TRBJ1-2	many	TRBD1	CASSPQGATNYGYTF	TGTGCCAGCTCACCACAGGGGGCCACTAACTATGGCTACACCTTC